The following is a TCR beta chain sequence with its context. Its antigen is as yet unknown. This specimen comes from a study of beta chain features in type 1 diabetes. Overall study results and limits: Patients with Type 1 diabetes showed moderately but significantly shorter TCRB CDR3s in all four CD4+ subsets. Shorter templates might be favored by PCR, equally in patients and controls.

Expressed TCRB transcripts were sequenced after all isolated RNA was converted to cDNA. Clones were read by immunoSEQ multiplex PCR, and TCRdb kept only the in-frame ones, dropping some. In the table there are 300,000 to 350,000 clones, less than 15% of which are singletons. V lost 3 bases and J 0 bases, leaving 13 bases between the germline ends. Germline V gives CDR1 MNHEY, CDR2 SVGAGI. The CDR3 sequence is 16 residues long. This TCR derives from a man aged 25-45 years in good health. The sample was central memory CD4+ T cells from blood. The chain uses TRBV6-5 and TRBJ2-3; D is possibly TRBD2 (6 bases). The CDR3 region is CASSYQGSGSTDTQYF. The CDR3 DNA reads TGTGCCAGCAGTTATCAAGGGAGCGGGAGCACAGATACGCAGTATTTT.